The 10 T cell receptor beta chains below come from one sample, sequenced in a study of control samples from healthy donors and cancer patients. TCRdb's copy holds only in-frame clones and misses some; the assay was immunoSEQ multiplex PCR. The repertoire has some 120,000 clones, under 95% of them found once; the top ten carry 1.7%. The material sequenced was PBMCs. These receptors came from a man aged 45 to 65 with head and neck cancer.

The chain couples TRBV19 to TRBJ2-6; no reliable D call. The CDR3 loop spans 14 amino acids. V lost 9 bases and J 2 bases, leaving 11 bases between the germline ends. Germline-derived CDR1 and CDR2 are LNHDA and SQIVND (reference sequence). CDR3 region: CASGRTTGANVLTF. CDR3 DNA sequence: TGTGCCAGCGGCCGGACCACTGGGGCCAACGTCCTGACTTTC. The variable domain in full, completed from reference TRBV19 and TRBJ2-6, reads DGGITQSPKYLFRKEGQNVTLSCEQNLNHDAMYWYRQDPGQGLRLIYYSQIVNDFQKGDIAEGYSVSREKKESFPLTVTSAQKNPTAFYLCASGRTTGANVLTFGAGSRLTVL.

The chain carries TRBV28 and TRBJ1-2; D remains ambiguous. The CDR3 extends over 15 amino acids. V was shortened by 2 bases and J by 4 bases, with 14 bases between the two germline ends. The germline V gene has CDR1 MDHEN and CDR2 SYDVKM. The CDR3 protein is CASSLSFRGIYGYTF. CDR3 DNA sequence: TGTGCCAGCAGTTTAAGTTTTCGGGGAATCTATGGCTACACCTTC.

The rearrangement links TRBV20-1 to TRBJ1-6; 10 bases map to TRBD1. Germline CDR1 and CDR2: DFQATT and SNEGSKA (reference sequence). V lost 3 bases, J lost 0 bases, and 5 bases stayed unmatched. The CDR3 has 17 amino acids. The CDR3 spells CSASRQGAPSYNSPLHF. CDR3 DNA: TGCAGTGCTAGTCGACAGGGGGCACCCTCCTATAATTCACCCCTCCACTTT.

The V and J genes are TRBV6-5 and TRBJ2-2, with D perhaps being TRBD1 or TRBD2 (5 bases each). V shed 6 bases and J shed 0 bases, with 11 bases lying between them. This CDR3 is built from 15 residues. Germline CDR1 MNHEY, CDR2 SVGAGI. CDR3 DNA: TGTGCCAGCAGCCGGGGCCTAGCGAACACCGGGGAGCTGTTTTTT. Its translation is CASSRGLANTGELFF.

CDR3 residues: CASSPSQERQAFF. As DNA, the CDR3 is TGTGCCAGCTCACCTTCCCAGGAACGACAAGCTTTCTTT. The chain carries TRBV18 and TRBJ1-1; D not resolved. This CDR3 has 13 amino acids. V was pared by 3 bases and J by 9 bases, with 14 bases between. Germline CDR1 and CDR2: KGHSH and LQKENI.

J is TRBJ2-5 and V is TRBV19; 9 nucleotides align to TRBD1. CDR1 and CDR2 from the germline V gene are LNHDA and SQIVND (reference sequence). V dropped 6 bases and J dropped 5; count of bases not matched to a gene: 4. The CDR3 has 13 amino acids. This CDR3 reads CASRDRGGETQYF. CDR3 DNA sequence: TGTGCCAGTAGGGACAGGGGTGGGGAGACCCAGTACTTC.

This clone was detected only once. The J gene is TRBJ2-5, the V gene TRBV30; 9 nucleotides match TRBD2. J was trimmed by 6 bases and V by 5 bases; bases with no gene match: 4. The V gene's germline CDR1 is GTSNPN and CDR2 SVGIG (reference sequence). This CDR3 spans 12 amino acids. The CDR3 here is CAWGGGAKTQYF. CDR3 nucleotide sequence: TGTGCCTGGGGCGGGGGGGCCAAGACCCAGTACTTC.

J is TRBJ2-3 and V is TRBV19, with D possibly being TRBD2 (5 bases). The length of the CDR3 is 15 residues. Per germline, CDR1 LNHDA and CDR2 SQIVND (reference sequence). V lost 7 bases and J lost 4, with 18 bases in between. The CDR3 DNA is TGTGCCAGTAAGGTCGTCGGGGTTGGTGCAGATACGCAGTATTTT. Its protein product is CASKVVGVGADTQYF.

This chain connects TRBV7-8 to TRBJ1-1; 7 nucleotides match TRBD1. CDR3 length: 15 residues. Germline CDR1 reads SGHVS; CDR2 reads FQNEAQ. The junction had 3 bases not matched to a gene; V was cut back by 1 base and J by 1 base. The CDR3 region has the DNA TGTGCCAGCAGCTTAGGTAACAGGGGGAACACTGAAGCTTTCTTT. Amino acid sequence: CASSLGNRGNTEAFF.

CDR3 sequence: CASSLEGQNQPQHF. The CDR3 DNA reads as TGCGCCAGCAGCTTGGAGGGGCAAAATCAGCCCCAGCATTTT. The J gene is TRBJ1-5, the V gene TRBV5-1; D possibly corresponds to TRBD1 (5 bases). Germline V gene lookup returns CDR1 SGHRS and CDR2 YFSETQ. V shed 0 bases and J shed 4 bases, with 8 bases lying between them. This CDR3 has 14 amino acids.